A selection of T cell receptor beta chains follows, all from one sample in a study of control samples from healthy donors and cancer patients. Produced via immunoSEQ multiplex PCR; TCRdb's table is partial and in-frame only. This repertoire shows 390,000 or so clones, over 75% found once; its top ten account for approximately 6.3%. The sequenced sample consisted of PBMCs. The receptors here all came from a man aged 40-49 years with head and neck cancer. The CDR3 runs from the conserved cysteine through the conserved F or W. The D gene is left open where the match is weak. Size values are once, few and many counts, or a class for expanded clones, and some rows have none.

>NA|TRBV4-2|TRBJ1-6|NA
CASSQVGNSPLHF
TGTGCCAGCAGCCAAGTGGGCAATTCACCCCTCCACTTT
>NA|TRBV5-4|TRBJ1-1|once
CASSRSPGRNTEAFF
TGTGCCAGCAGCCGCAGTCCAGGGCGGAACACTGAAGCTTTCTTT
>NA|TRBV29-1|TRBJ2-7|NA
CSVEDQSSSYEQYF
TGCAGCGTTGAAGATCAGTCCAGCTCCTACGAGCAGTACTTC
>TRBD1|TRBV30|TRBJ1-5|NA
CAWSLGQGTQPQHF
TGTGCCTGGAGCCTGGGACAGGGGACTCAGCCCCAGCATTTT
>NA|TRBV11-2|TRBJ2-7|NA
CASSTAWQGAYEQYF
TGTGCCAGCAGCACGGCGTGGCAGGGCGCCTACGAGCAGTACTTC
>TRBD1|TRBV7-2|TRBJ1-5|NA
CASSLSVTGARQPQHF
TGTGCCAGCAGCTTATCAGTGACAGGGGCACGCCAGCCCCAGCATTTT
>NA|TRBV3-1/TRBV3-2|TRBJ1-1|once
CASSQGEIMAFF
TGTGCCAGCAGCCAAGGTGAGATCATGGCTTTCTTT
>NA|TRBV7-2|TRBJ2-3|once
CASSLVWDRSDTQYF
TGTGCCAGCAGCTTAGTGTGGGACCGGTCAGATACGCAGTATTTT
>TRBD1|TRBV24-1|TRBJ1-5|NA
CATSETAGGTGNQPQHF
TGTGCCACCAGCGAGACGGCAGGGGGGACGGGCAATCAGCCCCAGCATTTT
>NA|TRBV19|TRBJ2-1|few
CASSIIGGTDEQFF
TGTGCCAGTAGTATAATCGGGGGTACAGATGAGCAGTTCTTC
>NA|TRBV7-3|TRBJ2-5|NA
CASSSHREETQYF
TGTGCCAGCAGCTCACACAGGGAAGAGACCCAGTACTTC
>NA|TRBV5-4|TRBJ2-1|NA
CASSYNNEQFF
TGTGCCAGCAGCTACAACAATGAGCAGTTCTTC
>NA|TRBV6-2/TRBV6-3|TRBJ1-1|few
CASSFPSAPNTEAFF
TGTGCCAGCAGTTTCCCTTCGGCCCCGAACACTGAAGCTTTCTTT
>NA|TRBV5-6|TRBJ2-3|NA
CASSDGPFTDTQYF
TGTGCCAGCAGCGACGGACCTTTCACAGATACGCAGTATTTT
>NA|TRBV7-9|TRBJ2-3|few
CALEPDTQYF
TGTGCCCTAGAACCGGATACGCAGTATTTT
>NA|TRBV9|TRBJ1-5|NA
CASSAGTDNQPQHF
TGTGCCAGCAGCGCAGGGACCGATAATCAGCCCCAGCATTTT
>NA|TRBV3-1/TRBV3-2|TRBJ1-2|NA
CASSLPGDGYTF
TGTGCCAGCAGCTTACCAGGGGATGGCTACACCTTC
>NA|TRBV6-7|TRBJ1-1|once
CASRRRGGPYTEAFF
TGTGCCAGCAGGAGAAGAGGGGGACCATACACTGAAGCTTTCTTT
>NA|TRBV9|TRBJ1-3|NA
CASSVQLAGNTIYF
TGTGCCAGCAGCGTACAATTGGCTGGAAACACCATATATTTT
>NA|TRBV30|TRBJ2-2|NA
CAWSITVNTGELFF
TGTGCCTGGAGCATTACAGTGAACACCGGGGAGCTGTTTTTT
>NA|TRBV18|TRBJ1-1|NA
CASSIDEGTAGAFF
TGTGCCAGCTCAATCGACGAAGGGACCGCCGGGGCTTTCTTT
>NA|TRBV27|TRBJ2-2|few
CASSLSTGELFF
TGTGCCAGCAGTCTTTCCACCGGGGAGCTGTTTTTT
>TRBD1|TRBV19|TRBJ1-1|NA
CASSLRTGGYTEAFF
TGTGCCAGTAGTCTCAGAACAGGGGGATACACTGAAGCTTTCTTT
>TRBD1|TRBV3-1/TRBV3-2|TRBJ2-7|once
CASSQATGSSYEQYF
TGTGCCAGCAGCCAAGCGACAGGGAGCTCCTACGAGCAGTACTTC
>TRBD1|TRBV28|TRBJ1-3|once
CASREGGAVDTIYF
TGTGCCAGCAGAGAAGGGGGCGCGGTGGACACCATATATTTT
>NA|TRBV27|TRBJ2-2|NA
CASSLGGFGELFF
TGTGCCAGCAGTTTGGGCGGCTTTGGGGAGCTGTTTTTT
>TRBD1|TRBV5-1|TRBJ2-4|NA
CASSLGGQGAINIQYF
TGCGCCAGCAGCTTGGGAGGACAGGGGGCTATCAACATTCAGTACTTC
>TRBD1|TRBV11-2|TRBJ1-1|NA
CASSLSTGQGATEAFF
TGTGCCAGCAGCTTATCAACGGGACAGGGGGCTACTGAAGCTTTCTTT
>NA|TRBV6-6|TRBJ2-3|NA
CASSYAQATDTQYF
TGTGCCAGCAGTTACGCCCAAGCGACAGATACGCAGTATTTT
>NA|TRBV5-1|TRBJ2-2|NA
CASSLSAINTGELFF
TGCGCCAGCAGCTTGTCGGCCATTAACACCGGGGAGCTGTTTTTT
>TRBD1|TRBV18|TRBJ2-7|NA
CASSPAQGARYEQYF
TGTGCCAGCTCACCAGCACAGGGGGCTCGGTACGAGCAGTACTTC
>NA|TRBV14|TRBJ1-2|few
CASSPLQNSYGYTF
TGTGCCAGCAGCCCCCTGCAGAACAGCTATGGCTACACCTTC
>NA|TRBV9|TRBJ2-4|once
CASSVGGRQAQYF
TGTGCCAGCAGCGTAGGAGGACGGCAGGCTCAGTACTTC
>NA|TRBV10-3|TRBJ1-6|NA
CAISEVFSGGRNSPLHF
TGTGCCATCAGTGAGGTTTTTTCCGGGGGGAGAAATTCACCCCTCCACTTT
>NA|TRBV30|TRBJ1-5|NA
CAWSYGQQPQHF
TGTGCCTGGTCGTATGGGCAACAGCCCCAGCATTTT
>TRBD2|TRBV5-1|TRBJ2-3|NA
CASSSLLAATDTQYF
TGCGCCAGCAGCTCTCTCCTAGCGGCCACAGATACGCAGTATTTT
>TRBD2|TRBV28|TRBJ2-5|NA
CASSLNRDWGEGETQYF
TGTGCCAGCAGTTTAAACCGGGACTGGGGGGAGGGGGAGACCCAGTACTTC
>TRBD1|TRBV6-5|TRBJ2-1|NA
CASSYRRQGAGNEQFF
TGTGCCAGCAGTTACCGTCGACAGGGGGCGGGGAATGAGCAGTTCTTC
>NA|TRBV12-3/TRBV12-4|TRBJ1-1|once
CASTPGSLAFF
TGTGCCAGCACCCCGGGTAGTTTGGCTTTCTTT
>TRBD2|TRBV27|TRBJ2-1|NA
CASSLEAGPYNEQFF
TGTGCCAGCAGTTTAGAAGCGGGACCCTACAATGAGCAGTTCTTC
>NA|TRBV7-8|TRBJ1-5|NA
CASSSGGGLDRPQHF
TGTGCCAGCAGTTCCGGAGGGGGGTTAGATCGGCCCCAGCATTTT
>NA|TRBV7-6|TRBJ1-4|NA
CASSLGTRRTNEKLFF
TGTGCCAGCAGCTTAGGCACCCGGAGAACTAATGAAAAACTGTTTTTT
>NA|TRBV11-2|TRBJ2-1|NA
CASSPHRVSYNEQFF
TGTGCCAGCAGCCCACACAGGGTCTCCTACAATGAGCAGTTCTTC